This TCR delta chain was documented in a study of gamma-delta chains in newborns, infants, children. Study summary: Polyclonal expansion of innate γδ T cells after birth follows microbial exposure.

This clone is medium-sized by share. Other DNA variants within this sample encode the same CDR3. TCRdb called clones anew from the reads with CATT. Counted here are 8,500 to 13,000 delta-chain clones, about 3.6% occurring once; the ten biggest clones make up 8.5% to 10%. This TCR derives from a child who was a newborn, infant or young child, either healthy, febrile or measles-vaccinated (not recorded which). The sample taken for sequencing was blood.

The CDR3 spells CACDTTGGYSWDTRQMFF. Here the CDR3 DNA reads TGTGCCTGTGACACTACTGGGGGATACTCCTGGGACACCCGACAGATGTTTTTC. The rearrangement uses TRDV2 and TRDJ3, with 11 positions matching TRDD3. The CDR3 loop spans 18 amino acids. J was trimmed by 0 bases and V by 1 base; bases with no gene match: 1. Germline CDR1 GEAIGNYY, CDR2 EKD.